This T cell receptor beta chain derives from a study of blood T cell repertoires in COVID-19. The authors' processing: Researchers report that nucleated cell counts were estimated from reference gene primer amplification. Profiled with immunoSEQ multiplex PCR; TCRdb holds only in-frame clones, not every one. That table is the source of V, J and clone size, and D and trimming were worked out from the DNA. Of about 66,000 clones listed, about 80% are singletons. Trimming stripped 7 bases from V and 2 bases from J, with 12 bases between. CDR3 size: 14 residues. Germline V gene sequence: CDR1 LNHDA, CDR2 SQIVND (reference sequence).

What was sequenced was peripheral blood. This chain links TRBV19 with TRBJ1-5; D gene unclear. The receptor's source is a man aged 55 to 70 with acute or convalescent COVID-19. CDR3 DNA sequence: TGTGCCAGTAAAAAACCAGAGGGCAATCAGCCCCAGCATTTT. It translates to CASKKPEGNQPQHF.